Below, 5 T cell receptor beta chains from the same sample are listed, as sequenced in a study of cytomegalovirus exposure and HLA in healthy donors. The PCR employed 60 Vbeta primers together with 13 Jbeta primers. Clones were read by immunoSEQ multiplex PCR, and TCRdb kept only the in-frame ones, dropping some. The sample has approximately 260,000 clones, roughly 91% seen once. Material for sequencing was PBMCs. The receptors here all came from a girl aged 2-15 years in good health and CMV-seronegative.

This chain links TRBV4-2 with TRBJ1-1; D gene ambiguous. The CDR3 extends over 17 amino acids. The V end lost 1 base, the J end lost 0 bases, and 15 bases lay between the germline ends. Germline CDR1 and CDR2: LGHNA and YNFKEQ. The CDR3 region is CASSQVLGESMNTEAFF. CDR3 in DNA: TGTGCCAGCAGCCAAGTTTTAGGAGAATCTATGAACACTGAAGCTTTCTTT.

The table lists this clone with a count of one. The CDR3 protein is CSVGTGTGRYGYTF. The CDR3 DNA is TGCAGCGTTGGGACCGGGACAGGGAGGTATGGCTACACCTTC. The chain has TRBV29-1 and TRBJ1-2, with 9 bases that match TRBD1. J gave up 5 bases and V 4 bases, and 8 bases lay outside the gene matches. The CDR3 runs to 14 residues. Germline V gives CDR1 SQVTM, CDR2 ANQGSEA.

The rearrangement joins TRBV13 to TRBJ2-7, with D possibly matching TRBD1 (6 bases). With 4 bases removed from V and 0 bases from J, the gap between germline ends came to 16 bases. Germline assignment: CDR1 PRHDT and CDR2 FYEKMQ (reference sequence). This CDR3 is 16 amino acids long. The CDR3 DNA follows: TGTGCCAGCAGCTCGCAGACAGGACCTCACTCCTACGAGCAGTACTTC. Its translation: CASSSQTGPHSYEQYF.

This clone was observed a handful of times. The genes are TRBV6-1 and TRBJ2-7; D might be TRBD1 (5 bases). The length of the CDR3 is 13 residues. In germline, CDR1 is MNHNS, CDR2 SASEGT. V was trimmed by 7 bases and J by 4 bases, leaving 14 bases between them. CDR3 in amino acids: CASKVREMYEQYF. The CDR3 region has the DNA TGTGCCAGCAAGGTCAGGGAAATGTACGAGCAGTACTTC.

The chain couples TRBV27 to TRBJ1-5, with D possibly being TRBD1 (5 bases). There are 15 residues in the CDR3. The V end lost 3 bases, the J end lost 4 bases, and 13 bases lay between the germline ends. The germline V gene has CDR1 MNHEY and CDR2 SMNVEV (reference sequence). The CDR3 reads CASSFQGGWNQPQHF. In DNA form, the CDR3 reads TGTGCCAGCAGTTTCCAGGGAGGTTGGAATCAGCCCCAGCATTTT.